These 15 T cell receptor beta chains came from one sample sequenced in a study of shared T cell receptors in the human thymus. Measured with immunoSEQ multiplex PCR; TCRdb has only the in-frame clones, and not every one. The data show 500,000 to 750,000 clones, roughly 90% seen once. Separately, the same data were catalogued under a study of human thymus T cells.

Source material: thymocytes. The receptors were sampled from a boy in the first two years of life with a congenital heart defect.

This chain connects TRBV7-9 to TRBJ2-1; 8 positions match TRBD2. The CDR3 extends over 14 amino acids. The germline gives CDR1 SEHNR, CDR2 FQNEAQ (reference sequence). Trimming at V came to 5 bases and at J to 4 bases, leaving 4 bases not matched to a gene. This CDR3 reads CASSPRLAYNEQFF. The CDR3, as DNA: TGTGCCAGCAGCCCGCGACTAGCGTACAATGAGCAGTTCTTC.

V usage is TRBV7-9 and J usage is TRBJ2-3, with 12 bases matching TRBD1. From germline, CDR1 is SEHNR and CDR2 FQNEAQ (reference sequence). V dropped 4 bases and J dropped 4; count of bases not matched to a gene: 9. This CDR3 comprises 17 residues. The CDR3 DNA is TGTGCCAGCAGCTGGGTAGCCGGGACAGGGGGCCCAGATACGCAGTATTTT. This sequence encodes CASSWVAGTGGPDTQYF.

The chain links TRBV7-8 to TRBJ2-3; 14 bases fit TRBD2. CDR3 size: 20 residues. With V trimmed by 0 bases and J by 0 bases, 8 bases remained unmatched. CDR1 is SGHVS and CDR2 is FQNEAQ in the germline V gene. CDR3 nucleotide sequence: TGTGCCAGCAGCTTAGCGAAGTTAGGGACTAGCGGGGGCAGCACAGATACGCAGTATTTT. Translation gives CASSLAKLGTSGGSTDTQYF.

V usage is TRBV6-6 and J usage is TRBJ2-7, with 9 bases lining up with TRBD2. The CDR3 runs to 15 residues. J was trimmed by 4 bases and V by 7 bases; bases with no gene match: 11. Per germline, CDR1 MNHNY and CDR2 SVGAGI (reference sequence). CDR3 sequence reads: CASTSFIAGDYEQYF. CDR3 DNA sequence: TGTGCCAGCACCTCCTTCATAGCGGGAGATTACGAGCAGTACTTC.

The chain combines TRBV10-3 with TRBJ1-5; D gene unclear. CDR3 size: 14 residues. CDR1 is ENHRY and CDR2 is SYGVKD in the germline V gene. Trimming shortened V by 1 base and J by 2 bases, and 6 bases separated the two germline ends. For the CDR3, the DNA is TGTGCCATCAGTGAGTGGGGAGGCAATCAGCCCCAGCATTTT. It specifies CAISEWGGNQPQHF.

V usage is TRBV6-5 and J usage is TRBJ2-7, with D perhaps TRBD2 (6 bases). The germline gives CDR1 MNHEY, CDR2 SVGAGI. This CDR3 has 15 residues. The germline V and J ends were trimmed by 10 bases and 2 bases, with 21 bases remaining between them. The CDR3 DNA reads as TGTGCCACCTCCTCTCCGGGACTCCTGGCCTACGAGCAGTACTTC. As protein: CATSSPGLLAYEQYF.

The V gene is TRBV19, the J gene TRBJ2-3; 10 positions match TRBD1. V lost 3 bases to trimming and J lost 5 bases; unmatched junction nucleotides: 5. The CDR3 has 15 residues. CDR1 is LNHDA and CDR2 is SQIVND in the germline V gene (reference sequence). The CDR3 DNA follows: TGTGCCAGTAGTATGAGGGGACAGGGGAGAGATACGCAGTATTTT. It yields the protein CASSMRGQGRDTQYF.

The CDR3 is CASSPDAVGGYNEQFF. CDR3 coding DNA: TGCGCCAGCAGCCCAGACGCCGTGGGAGGCTACAATGAGCAGTTCTTC. The V call is TRBV5-1, the J call TRBJ2-1; D might be TRBD2 (6 bases). The germline CDR1 and CDR2 sequences are SGHRS and YFSETQ. The ends were cut back, 4 bases at V and 3 bases at J, with 17 bases in the middle. This CDR3 spans 16 amino acids.

The gene calls are TRBV5-6 and TRBJ2-7, with D possibly matching TRBD1 (6 bases). The germline CDR1 and CDR2 sequences are SGHDT and YYEEEE. With 0 bases removed from V and 3 bases from J, the gap between germline ends came to 7 bases. There are 13 residues in the CDR3. The CDR3 is CASSLGQDYEQYF. The CDR3 DNA reads as TGTGCCAGCAGCTTGGGACAGGACTACGAGCAGTACTTC.

CDR3: CASSGDSYYEQYF. In nucleotides, the CDR3 is TGTGCCAGCAGCGGGGACTCGTACTACGAGCAGTACTTC. The chain employs TRBV9 and TRBJ2-7; tentatively, D is TRBD2 (6 bases). The germline V and J ends were trimmed by 3 bases and 3 bases, with 10 bases remaining between them. The CDR3 is 13 amino acids. Germline V lookup: CDR1 SGDLS, CDR2 YYNGEE.

This chain connects TRBV21-1 to TRBJ2-3; no DNA check was done on the table's D call, TRBD1. TRBV21-1 is a pseudogene segment. The CDR3 covers 14 residues. The CDR3 loop reads CASRNRQGPDTQYF. The CDR3 DNA reads as TGTGCCAGCAGGAATCGACAGGGCCCAGATACGCAGTATTTT.

The rearrangement joins TRBV18 to TRBJ2-1; tentative D call: TRBD2 (6 bases). This CDR3 region has 15 residues. Trimming cost V 3 bases and J 10 bases, with 19 bases left between them. Germline CDR1 reads KGHSH; CDR2 reads LQKENI. CDR3 in DNA: TGTGCCAGCTCACCTCGGGGTAGCGGAGACGGGGAGCAGTTCTTC. It yields the protein CASSPRGSGDGEQFF.

This clone appeared once. The chain has TRBV7-9 and TRBJ1-3, with unresolved D. The V gene's germline CDR1 is SEHNR and CDR2 FQNEAQ (reference sequence). The CDR3 has 15 residues. V was trimmed by 7 bases and J by 0 bases, leaving 13 bases between them. The CDR3 loop is CASIGQATSGNTIYF. The CDR3 DNA sequence: TGTGCCAGCATTGGGCAGGCCACCTCTGGAAACACCATATATTTT.

This chain links TRBV6-1 with TRBJ1-2; 7 bases agree with TRBD1. The CDR3 loop spans 17 amino acids. Germline-derived CDR1 and CDR2 are MNHNS and SASEGT. The J segment lost 0 bases and the V segment lost 4 bases, leaving 11 bases of the junction unmatched. The CDR3 sequence: CASSGHRGGKANYGYTF. The CDR3 DNA sequence: TGTGCCAGCAGTGGCCACAGGGGAGGTAAAGCTAACTATGGCTACACCTTC.

The V and J genes are TRBV28 and TRBJ2-3, with TRBD1 matching 10 bases. CDR3 length: 16 amino acids. Trimming took 5 bases from V and 4 from J; bases not matched to a gene: 9. Per the germline V gene, CDR1 is MDHEN and CDR2 is SYDVKM. Here the CDR3 reads CASSPAGTGDADTQYF. In DNA, the CDR3 is TGTGCCAGCAGTCCAGCCGGGACAGGGGACGCAGATACGCAGTATTTT.